The 26 T cell receptor beta chains below all came from one sample that was sequenced in a study of breast tumors, draining lymph nodes, adjacent tissues. Samples came from axillary lymph nodes draining the breast cancer. A single record per CDR3 protein comes from TCRdb applying MiXCR to the multiplex PCR reads. The sample has under 110,000 distinct CDR3 sequences; about 30% are singletons. Material: axillary lymph node tissue. All receptors come from a female donor with breast cancer. Some clones in this sample may be carry-over from other donors' samples.

This clonotype was seen at least ten times. CDR3 DNA sequence: TGTGCCAGCAGCACTCGGTATAGCGGGGGGGTAAACACCGGGGAGCTGTTTTTT. Translated, it gives CASSTRYSGGVNTGELFF. The rearrangement links TRBV9 to TRBJ2-2; 11 bases agree with TRBD2. CDR3 length: 18 amino acids. Per germline, CDR1 SGDLS and CDR2 YYNGEE. Losses at the gene ends were 4 bases for V and 2 bases for J; bases not matched to a gene: 10.

This clonotype was detected many times. This chain joins TRBV7-8 and TRBJ1-2; 11 bases line up with TRBD1. V shed 11 bases, J shed 5 bases, and the junction held 16 bases outside the gene matches. The CDR3 extends over 16 amino acids. The germline V gene encodes CDR1 SGHVS and CDR2 FQNEAQ. In DNA, the CDR3 is TGTGCCGGATCGAATACTGTCGGACAGGGGGCTTATGGCTACACCTTC. It translates to CAGSNTVGQGAYGYTF.

Many counts were recorded for this clonotype. The chain carries TRBV7-9 and TRBJ2-1; no clear D. V was clipped by 1 base and J by 9 bases, with 7 bases between them. The germline V gene encodes CDR1 SEHNR and CDR2 FQNEAQ (reference sequence). CDR3 size: 12 residues. The CDR3 DNA follows: TGTGCCAGCAGCTTAGAGGACGGTGAGCAGTTCTTC. It specifies CASSLEDGEQFF.

This clonotype was seen ten or more times. The chain recombines TRBV4-3 with TRBJ2-5; D is possibly TRBD1 or TRBD2 (5 bases each). The CDR3 sequence is 12 residues long. Germline V gene data show CDR1 as LGHNA and CDR2 as YSLEER. Trimming took off 2 bases at V and 7 bases at J, with 8 bases between the two ends. CDR3 sequence (DNA): TGCGCCAGCAGCCAATGGGACGGGACCCAGTACTTC. Residues: CASSQWDGTQYF.

This clonotype was counted many times. The J gene is TRBJ1-5, the V gene TRBV13; 7 nucleotides align to TRBD1. Trimming removed 5 bases from V and 3 bases from J; junction bases left unmatched: 4. This CDR3 has 14 residues. Germline V gene sequence: CDR1 PRHDT, CDR2 FYEKMQ (reference sequence). The CDR3 coding sequence is TGTGCCAGCAGCGCACAGGGGTACAATCAGCCCCAGCATTTT. Translation gives CASSAQGYNQPQHF. Based on the CDR3 plus reference TRBV13 and TRBJ1-5, the full variable domain is AAGVIQSPRHLIKEKRETATLKCYPIPRHDTVYWYQQGPGQDPQFLISFYEKMQSDKGSIPDRFSAQQFSDYHSELNMSSLELGDSALYFCASSAQGYNQPQHFGDGTRLSIL.

This clonotype was counted many times. V gene TRBV28 combines with J gene TRBJ2-3, with unresolved D. Germline V gives CDR1 MDHEN, CDR2 SYDVKM. V dropped 3 bases and J dropped 3 bases, with 13 bases sitting between them. The CDR3 length is 15 residues. The CDR3 sequence is CASSFNPSRTDTQYF. The CDR3 nucleotides read TGTGCCAGCAGTTTTAACCCCTCCAGGACAGATACGCAGTATTTT.

There are many counts of this clonotype. V usage is TRBV5-1 and J usage is TRBJ2-5; the D gene could be TRBD1 or TRBD2 (5 bases each). Trimming removed 0 bases from V and 5 bases from J, with 11 bases in between. Germline CDR1 is SGHRS and CDR2 is YFSETQ. CDR3 size: 14 residues. This chain's CDR3 is CASSLGVGRETQYF. The CDR3 DNA sequence: TGCGCCAGCAGCTTGGGAGTGGGACGGGAGACCCAGTACTTC.

This clonotype was seen repeatedly, ten times or more. The chain is built from TRBV4-3 and TRBJ1-3, with 7 bases that match TRBD1. J was trimmed by 6 bases and V by 0 bases; bases with no gene match: 8. CDR1 LGHNA and CDR2 YSLEER come from the germline V gene. There are 16 residues in the CDR3. CDR3: CASSQDAPTGENTIYF. The CDR3 DNA sequence: TGCGCCAGCAGCCAAGACGCCCCCACAGGGGAAAACACCATATATTTT.

In its sample, this clonotype was seen many times. V is TRBV3-1 and J is TRBJ2-3; 7 bases are shared with TRBD1. V lost 4 bases to trimming and J lost 6 bases; unmatched junction nucleotides: 10. Germline V lookup: CDR1 LGHDT, CDR2 YNNKEL (reference sequence). The CDR3 has 15 residues. The CDR3 region is CASSLPGVGGDTQYF. Written as DNA, the CDR3 is TGTGCCAGCAGCCTCCCCGGCGTAGGGGGCGATACGCAGTATTTT.

Ten or more counts support this clonotype. The chain links TRBV29-1 to TRBJ2-2, with D possibly being TRBD1 or TRBD2 (6 bases each). V dropped 5 bases and J dropped 4 bases, with 8 bases sitting between them. The CDR3 is made up of 12 amino acids. CDR1 is SQVTM, CDR2 ANQGSEA, per germline. This chain's CDR3 is CSVWGATGELFF. The DNA of the CDR3 is TGCAGCGTTTGGGGGGCCACCGGGGAGCTGTTTTTT.

This clonotype turned up a few times. The chain couples TRBV6-1 to TRBJ2-3; no firm D call. Germline loops: CDR1 MNHNS, CDR2 SASEGT. V lost 8 bases to trimming and J lost 8 bases, with 20 bases between them. The CDR3 totals 14 residues. CDR3 protein: CASYHTPQFGTQYF. CDR3 DNA: TGTGCCAGCTATCACACGCCTCAGTTCGGTACGCAGTATTTT.

Here the CDR3 DNA reads TGTGCCAGCGTCGTGGGTTCGAACACCGGGGAGCTGTTTTTT. As protein: CASVVGSNTGELFF. The chain employs TRBV4-2 and TRBJ2-2, with D uncertain. Germline CDR1 LGHNA, CDR2 YNFKEQ. Trimming took 8 bases from V and 0 from J, leaving 10 bases between them. CDR3 length: 14 residues.

This clonotype was observed at least ten times. J is TRBJ2-7 and V is TRBV6-5; 9 bases fit TRBD1. Per germline, CDR1 MNHEY and CDR2 SVGAGI. V shed 1 base, J shed 4 bases, and the junction held 5 bases outside the gene matches. The CDR3 runs to 15 residues. In DNA form, the CDR3 reads TGTGCCAGCAGTTACTGGTCAGGACAGGGGTACGAGCAGTACTTC. Its protein product is CASSYWSGQGYEQYF.

For this clonotype: It may be a read error: a sequence one base away is much more abundant. V gene TRBV20-1 combines with J gene TRBJ2-3; 7 bases are shared with TRBD2. V trimming: 2 bases; J trimming: 9 bases; junction bases outside the gene matches: 17. There are 16 residues in the CDR3. The V gene's germline CDR1 is DFQATT and CDR2 SNEGSKA (reference sequence). This CDR3 is CSARLGLVDPFATQYF. The CDR3 region has the DNA TGCAGTGCTAGACTTGGACTAGTCGACCCCTTCGCGACGCAGTATTTT.

The gene calls are TRBV12-3 or TRBV12-4 and TRBJ2-7; D may be TRBD2 (6 bases). This CDR3 spans 18 amino acids. V lost 4 bases to trimming and J lost 1 base, with 23 bases between them. The CDR3 reads CASSSPGGVKGSSYEQYF. CDR3 nucleotide sequence: TGTGCCAGCAGTTCACCGGGCGGGGTGAAGGGTTCGTCCTACGAGCAGTACTTC.

This clonotype was picked up a small number of times. V usage is TRBV27 and J usage is TRBJ2-3; 11 bases agree with TRBD2. The V segment lost 5 bases and the J segment 2 bases; nucleotides outside the gene matches: 6. This CDR3 is built from 16 residues. CDR1 and CDR2 from the germline V gene are MNHEY and SMNVEV (reference sequence). This CDR3 reads CASSQTSGVLTDTQYF. CDR3 coding DNA: TGTGCCAGCAGTCAGACTAGCGGGGTCCTCACAGATACGCAGTATTTT.

This clonotype was picked up a small number of times. The genes are TRBV28 and TRBJ1-4; 7 bases are shared with TRBD1. Looked up from germline, CDR1 is MDHEN and CDR2 is SYDVKM. The V gene end was trimmed by 9 bases and the J gene end by 7 bases; junction bases not matched to a gene: 8. This CDR3 spans 13 amino acids. The CDR3 bases are TGTGCCAGTTTAAACAGGGGAAGTGAAAAACTGTTTTTT. Its protein product is CASLNRGSEKLFF.

The chain carries TRBV7-9 and TRBJ2-1; 9 nucleotides agree with TRBD2. Germline CDR1 SEHNR, CDR2 FQNEAQ (reference sequence). The CDR3 has 15 amino acids. The J segment lost 1 base and the V segment lost 6 bases, leaving 4 bases of the junction unmatched. The CDR3 sequence is CASSELAGSYNEQFF. As DNA, the CDR3 is TGTGCCAGCAGTGAACTAGCGGGTTCCTACAATGAGCAGTTCTTC.

In its sample, this clonotype was seen many times. The genes are TRBV5-1 and TRBJ2-2; D could derive from TRBD1 or TRBD2 (6 bases each). With 1 base removed from V and 7 bases from J, the gap between germline ends came to 14 bases. Germline CDR1 reads SGHRS; CDR2 reads YFSETQ. The CDR3 runs 15 residues. The CDR3 protein is CASSLWGAGIGELFF. CDR3 in DNA: TGCGCCAGCAGCTTGTGGGGGGCCGGGATCGGGGAGCTGTTTTTT.

At least ten counts were recorded for this clonotype. The chain combines TRBV9 with TRBJ2-3, with 9 nucleotides matching TRBD1. Germline CDR1 and CDR2: SGDLS and YYNGEE. With V trimmed by 4 bases and J by 5 bases, 8 bases remained unmatched. CDR3 length equals 15 residues. CDR3 nucleotide sequence: TGTGCCAGCAGCTTGACCGGGACAGGGCGAGATACGCAGTATTTT. Protein: CASSLTGTGRDTQYF.

To note about this clonotype: This may stem from a read error, because a much larger clone lies one nucleotide away. The rearrangement links TRBV6-4 to TRBJ2-1, with 7 bases matching TRBD2. CDR3 length: 13 amino acids. The germline gives CDR1 MRHNA, CDR2 SNTAGT. Trimming at V came to 5 bases and at J to 8 bases, leaving 6 bases not matched to a gene. The CDR3 is CASSHRAGDEQFF. In DNA form, the CDR3 reads TGTGCCAGCAGTCATCGGGCGGGGGATGAGCAGTTCTTC.

This clonotype was recorded many times. CDR3 amino acids: CASSELAGAPNEQFF. The CDR3 bases are TGTGCCAGCAGCGAACTAGCGGGGGCTCCCAATGAGCAGTTCTTC. The rearrangement uses TRBV4-2 and TRBJ2-1, with TRBD2 identical over 11 bases. CDR1 and CDR2 from the germline V gene are LGHNA and YNFKEQ. The V segment lost 5 bases and the J segment 6 bases; nucleotides outside the gene matches: 6. The CDR3 extends over 15 amino acids.

CDR3 residues: CASSSRTDTQYF. CDR3 bases: TGTGCCAGCAGTTCGAGGACAGATACGCAGTATTTT. The chain uses TRBV6-5 and TRBJ2-3; D remains ambiguous. The germline V and J ends were trimmed by 4 bases and 3 bases, with 5 bases remaining between them. The germline V gene encodes CDR1 MNHEY and CDR2 SVGAGI. This CDR3 is 12 amino acids long.

At least ten counts were recorded for this clonotype. The V gene is TRBV7-9, the J gene TRBJ1-6, with a weak D call TRBD1 (5 bases). This CDR3 spans 17 amino acids. The V end was cut by 5 bases, the J end by 2 bases, with 16 bases between. Per the germline V gene, CDR1 is SEHNR and CDR2 is FQNEAQ (reference sequence). The CDR3 DNA sequence: TGTGCCAGCAGCCTAAGTTTCGGACACACCTATAATTCACCCCTCCACTTT. This sequence encodes CASSLSFGHTYNSPLHF.

Points on this clonotype: This sequence may be a read error, since a much larger clone differs from it by one base. This chain joins TRBV3-1 and TRBJ2-1; D may match TRBD1 or TRBD2 (7 bases each). The V gene lost 4 bases and the J gene lost 12 bases, with 19 bases spanning the gap. CDR3 size: 14 residues. In germline, CDR1 is LGHDT, CDR2 YNNKEL (reference sequence). CDR3 bases: TGTGCCAGCAGCCTTCAGGGGGGAGGGTACAGGCAGTTCTTC. Protein: CASSLQGGGYRQFF.

Comment on this clonotype: A much larger clone lies a single base off, so this may be a read error. No conserved phenylalanine or tryptophan ends this CDR3, so it is likely a read error. It is unclear where the CDR3 begins or ends on the DNA, so no DNA is shown, and the CDR3 is as TCRdb lists it. This chain connects TRBV6-5 to TRBJ2-7; the DNA was not compared with TRBD1, the D call given in the table. The germline gives CDR1 MNHEY, CDR2 SVGAGI. The CDR3 spans 12 amino acids, including both terminal residues. CDR3 loop: CASSHSTPGPDS.